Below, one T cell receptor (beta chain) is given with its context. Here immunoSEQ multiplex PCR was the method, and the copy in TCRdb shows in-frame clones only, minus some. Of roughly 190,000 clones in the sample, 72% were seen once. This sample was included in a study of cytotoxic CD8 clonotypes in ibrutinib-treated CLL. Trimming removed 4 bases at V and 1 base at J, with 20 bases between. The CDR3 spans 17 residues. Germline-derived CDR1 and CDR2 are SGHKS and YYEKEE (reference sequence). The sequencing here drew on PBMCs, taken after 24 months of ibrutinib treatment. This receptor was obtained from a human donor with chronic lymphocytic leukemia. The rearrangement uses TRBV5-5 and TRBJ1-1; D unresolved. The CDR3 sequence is CASSGIGLERQNTEAFF. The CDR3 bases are TGTGCCAGCAGCGGTATTGGTCTAGAACGGCAGAACACTGAAGCTTTCTTT. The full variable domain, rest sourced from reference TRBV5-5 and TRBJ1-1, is DAGVTQSPTHLIKTRGQQVTLRCSPISGHKSVSWYQQVLGQGPQFIFQYYEKEERGRGNFPDRFSARQFPNYSSELNVNALLLGDSALYLCASSGIGLERQNTEAFFGQGTRLTVV.